The rows below give T cell receptor beta chains drawn from one sample of a study of PD-L1 blockade in urothelial cancer. The method was immunoSEQ multiplex PCR; TCRdb's version includes in-frame clones alone and lacks a portion of them. Here the sample spans tens of thousands of clones, approximately 90% being singletons. This sample comprised PBMCs, obtained around atezolizumab (anti-PD-L1) treatment. Every receptor here comes from a woman older than 75 with urothelial cancer. Both conserved end residues are part of each CDR3. The order of the fields is D gene, V gene, J gene, clone size, CDR3 protein, CDR3 DNA. D genes are given only for firm matches. Expanded clones are given a class, and other clones once, few, many or no size at all.

d_call: TRBD1; v_call: TRBV7-8; j_call: TRBJ1-1; clone_size: -; cdr3_aa: CASSPPPTGGTEAFF; cdr3_nt: TGTGCCAGCAGCCCGCCCCCGACAGGGGGCACTGAAGCTTTCTTT
d_call: TRBD2; v_call: TRBV7-2; j_call: TRBJ2-1; clone_size: -; cdr3_aa: CASSLAVAGTYNEQFF; cdr3_nt: TGTGCCAGCAGCTTAGCCGTAGCGGGGACATACAATGAGCAGTTCTTC
d_call: -; v_call: TRBV28; j_call: TRBJ1-5; clone_size: -; cdr3_aa: CASLNGGAGNQPQHF; cdr3_nt: TGTGCCAGCCTAAATGGGGGGGCGGGCAATCAGCCCCAGCATTTT
d_call: -; v_call: TRBV7-2; j_call: TRBJ2-1; clone_size: once; cdr3_aa: CASSLGALYEQFF; cdr3_nt: TGTGCCAGCAGCTTGGGCGCCCTATATGAGCAGTTCTTC
d_call: -; v_call: TRBV11-2; j_call: TRBJ2-7; clone_size: once; cdr3_aa: CASSRQILTDPYEQYF; cdr3_nt: TGTGCCAGCAGCCGACAGATCCTCACCGATCCCTACGAGCAGTACTTC
d_call: -; v_call: TRBV6-5; j_call: TRBJ2-5; clone_size: -; cdr3_aa: CASSYLGAKETQYF; cdr3_nt: TGTGCCAGCAGTTATTTGGGGGCTAAAGAGACCCAGTACTTC
d_call: -; v_call: TRBV30; j_call: TRBJ2-1; clone_size: -; cdr3_aa: CAWNRRGAQFF; cdr3_nt: TGTGCCTGGAACAGGCGTGGGGCGCAGTTCTTC
d_call: TRBD1; v_call: TRBV5-1; j_call: TRBJ1-1; clone_size: -; cdr3_aa: CASSWDSSEAFF; cdr3_nt: TGCGCCAGCAGTTGGGACAGCTCCGAAGCTTTCTTT
d_call: TRBD1; v_call: TRBV7-8; j_call: TRBJ2-7; clone_size: -; cdr3_aa: CASSLERTQGATYEQYF; cdr3_nt: TGTGCCAGCAGCTTAGAGAGGACACAGGGGGCTACCTACGAGCAGTACTTC
d_call: -; v_call: TRBV10-3; j_call: TRBJ1-1; clone_size: -; cdr3_aa: CAISDRHRNMNTEAFF; cdr3_nt: TGTGCCATCAGTGATCGTCACAGAAACATGAACACTGAAGCTTTCTTT
d_call: TRBD2; v_call: TRBV27; j_call: TRBJ2-3; clone_size: -; cdr3_aa: CASSLVEPSGDTQYF; cdr3_nt: TGTGCCAGCAGTTTAGTGGAACCTAGCGGAGATACGCAGTATTTT
d_call: TRBD2; v_call: TRBV5-4; j_call: TRBJ2-3; clone_size: -; cdr3_aa: CASSLGGPAGGDTQYF; cdr3_nt: TGTGCCAGCAGCTTGGGGGGGCCCGCGGGGGGAGATACGCAGTATTTT
d_call: TRBD1; v_call: TRBV27; j_call: TRBJ1-2; clone_size: -; cdr3_aa: CASSLTGIAGYTF; cdr3_nt: TGTGCCAGCAGTTTGACAGGGATTGCGGGCTACACCTTC
d_call: -; v_call: TRBV6-1; j_call: TRBJ2-3; clone_size: -; cdr3_aa: CASSEDSTTDTQYF; cdr3_nt: TGTGCCAGCAGCGAGGACAGCACCACAGATACGCAGTATTTT
d_call: TRBD1; v_call: TRBV7-3; j_call: TRBJ1-2; clone_size: -; cdr3_aa: CASSPGQGNGYTF; cdr3_nt: TGTGCCAGCAGCCCAGGACAGGGTAACGGCTACACCTTC
d_call: -; v_call: TRBV6-4; j_call: TRBJ2-3; clone_size: -; cdr3_aa: CASSDGASRTDTQYF; cdr3_nt: TGTGCCAGCAGTGACGGGGCATCCCGCACAGATACGCAGTATTTT
d_call: TRBD2; v_call: TRBV11-2; j_call: TRBJ2-3; clone_size: -; cdr3_aa: CASSLGAGGTDTQYF; cdr3_nt: TGTGCCAGCAGCTTAGGGGCGGGAGGCACAGATACGCAGTATTTT
d_call: -; v_call: TRBV19; j_call: TRBJ1-3; clone_size: -; cdr3_aa: CASRTFQKTGGNTIYF; cdr3_nt: TGTGCCAGTAGGACCTTTCAGAAGACGGGAGGAAACACCATATATTTT
d_call: TRBD1; v_call: TRBV5-1; j_call: TRBJ2-2; clone_size: -; cdr3_aa: CASSLDGQVPGELFF; cdr3_nt: TGCGCCAGCAGCTTAGATGGACAGGTACCCGGGGAGCTGTTTTTT
d_call: TRBD1; v_call: TRBV9; j_call: TRBJ2-1; clone_size: few; cdr3_aa: CASSNGLQGVNNEQFF; cdr3_nt: TGTGCCAGCAGCAACGGCTTACAGGGGGTGAACAATGAGCAGTTCTTC
d_call: -; v_call: TRBV5-1; j_call: TRBJ1-3; clone_size: -; cdr3_aa: CASSLDPQGPGNTIYF; cdr3_nt: TGCGCCAGCAGCTTGGACCCCCAGGGCCCTGGAAACACCATATATTTT
d_call: TRBD1; v_call: TRBV5-1; j_call: TRBJ2-7; clone_size: -; cdr3_aa: CASSPQGQGDYEQYF; cdr3_nt: TGCGCCAGCAGCCCCCAGGGACAGGGTGACTACGAGCAGTACTTC
d_call: TRBD2; v_call: TRBV5-8; j_call: TRBJ2-1; clone_size: -; cdr3_aa: CASSSRTSGRGNEQFF; cdr3_nt: TGTGCCAGCAGCTCCCGGACTAGCGGGAGGGGCAATGAGCAGTTCTTC
d_call: -; v_call: TRBV27; j_call: TRBJ2-1; clone_size: few; cdr3_aa: CASGTGAYNEQFF; cdr3_nt: TGTGCCAGTGGGACGGGAGCTTACAATGAGCAGTTCTTC